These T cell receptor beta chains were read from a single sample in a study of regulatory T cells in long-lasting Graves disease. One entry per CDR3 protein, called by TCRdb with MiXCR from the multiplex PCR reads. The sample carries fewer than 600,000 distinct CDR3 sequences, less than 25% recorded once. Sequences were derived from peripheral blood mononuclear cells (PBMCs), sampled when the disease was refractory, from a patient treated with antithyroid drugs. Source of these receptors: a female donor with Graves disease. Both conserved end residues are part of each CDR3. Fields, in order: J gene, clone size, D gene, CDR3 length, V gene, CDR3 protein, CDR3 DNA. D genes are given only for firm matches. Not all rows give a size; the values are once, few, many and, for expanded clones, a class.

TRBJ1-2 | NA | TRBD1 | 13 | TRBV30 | CAWAPGQIYGYTF | TGTGCCTGGGCTCCGGGACAGATCTATGGCTACACCTTC
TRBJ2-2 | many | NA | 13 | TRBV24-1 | CATSVPNTGELFF | TGTGCCACCAGTGTACCGAACACCGGGGAGCTGTTTTTT
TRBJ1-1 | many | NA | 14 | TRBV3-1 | CATGNREVHTEAFF | TGTGCCACGGGGAACAGGGAAGTGCACACTGAAGCTTTCTTT
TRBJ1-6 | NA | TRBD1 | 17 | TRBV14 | CASSLIPGQGYNSPLHF | TGTGCCAGCAGCCTAATCCCAGGACAGGGATATAATTCACCCCTCCACTTT
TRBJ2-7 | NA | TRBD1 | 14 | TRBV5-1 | CASSLRTGGHEQYF | TGCGCCAGCAGCTTAAGGACAGGGGGCCACGAGCAGTACTTC
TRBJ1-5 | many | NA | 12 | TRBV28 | CASSVVVQPQHF | TGTGCCAGCAGTGTAGTCGTACAGCCCCAGCATTTT
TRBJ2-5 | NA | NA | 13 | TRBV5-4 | CASSWRNRETQYF | TGTGCCAGCAGCTGGAGGAATCGGGAGACCCAGTACTTC
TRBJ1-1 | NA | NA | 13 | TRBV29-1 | CSGDEAGIGEAFF | TGCAGCGGTGATGAGGCAGGGATTGGTGAAGCTTTCTTT
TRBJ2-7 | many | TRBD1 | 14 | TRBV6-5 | CASSYSEGADEQYF | TGTGCCAGCAGTTACTCCGAGGGGGCGGACGAGCAGTACTTC
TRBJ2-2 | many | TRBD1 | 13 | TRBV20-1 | CSARMTGSGELFF | TGCAGTGCTAGAATGACAGGGTCCGGGGAGCTGTTTTTT
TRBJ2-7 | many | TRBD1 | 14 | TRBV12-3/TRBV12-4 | CASSRTGGRYEQYF | TGTGCCAGCAGTCGGACAGGGGGCCGATACGAGCAGTACTTC
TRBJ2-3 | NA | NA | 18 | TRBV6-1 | CASSDPGASGLFTDTQYF | TGTGCCAGCAGTGATCCGGGCGCTTCCGGGCTCTTCACAGATACGCAGTATTTT
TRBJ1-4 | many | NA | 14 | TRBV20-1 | CSARQGSANEKLFF | TGCAGTGCTAGACAGGGTTCTGCGAATGAAAAACTGTTTTTT
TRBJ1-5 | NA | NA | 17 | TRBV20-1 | CSAANNRAGGSNQPQHF | TGCAGTGCTGCTAATAACAGGGCGGGTGGGAGCAATCAGCCCCAGCATTTT
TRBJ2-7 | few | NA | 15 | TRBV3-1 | CASSGEGYSHYEQYF | TGTGCCAGCAGCGGTGAGGGATACTCCCATTACGAGCAGTACTTC
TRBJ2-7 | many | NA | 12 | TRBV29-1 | CSVGVSPYEQYF | TGCAGCGTTGGCGTCAGTCCCTACGAGCAGTACTTC
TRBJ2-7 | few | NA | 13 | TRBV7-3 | CASSLTAYSEQYF | TGTGCCAGCAGCTTAACGGCCTACTCTGAGCAGTACTTC
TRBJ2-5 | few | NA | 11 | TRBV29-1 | CSVEEGETQYF | TGCAGCGTTGAAGAAGGAGAGACCCAGTACTTC
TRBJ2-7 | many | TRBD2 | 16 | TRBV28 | CASSSPGLAASYEQYF | TGTGCCAGCAGTTCACCGGGACTAGCGGCCTCCTACGAGCAGTACTTC
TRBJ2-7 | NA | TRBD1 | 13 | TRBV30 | CATTGTGIYEQYF | TGTGCTACGACCGGGACAGGGATCTACGAGCAGTACTTC
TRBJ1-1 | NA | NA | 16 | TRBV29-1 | CSVEDLTGPDNTEAFF | TGCAGCGTTGAAGATCTAACAGGCCCCGATAACACTGAAGCTTTCTTT
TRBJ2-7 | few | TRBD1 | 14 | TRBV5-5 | CASSRRDRDHEQYF | TGCGCCAGCAGCCGCCGGGACAGGGACCACGAGCAGTACTTC
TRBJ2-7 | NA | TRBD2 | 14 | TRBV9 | CASSVEGLAGEQYF | TGTGCCAGCAGCGTAGAGGGACTAGCCGGGGAGCAGTACTTC
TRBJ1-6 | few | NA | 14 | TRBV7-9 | CASSSRGWDSPLHF | TGCGCCAGCAGCTCCAGGGGATGGGATTCACCCCTCCACTTT
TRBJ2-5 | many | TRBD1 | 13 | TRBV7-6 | CASSSTGQETQYF | TGTGCCAGCAGCTCGACAGGGCAAGAGACCCAGTACTTC
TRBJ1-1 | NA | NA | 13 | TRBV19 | CASTYGENTEAFF | TGTGCCAGTACCTATGGGGAGAACACTGAAGCTTTCTTT
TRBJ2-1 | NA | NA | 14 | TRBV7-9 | CASSLAAIYNEQFF | TGTGCCAGCAGCTTAGCAGCAATTTACAATGAGCAGTTCTTC
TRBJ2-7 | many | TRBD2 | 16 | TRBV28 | CASSLGRERGSYEQYF | TGTGCCAGCAGTTTAGGGCGGGAGAGGGGTTCCTACGAGCAGTACTTC
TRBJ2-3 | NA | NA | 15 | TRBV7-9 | CASSSEGKSTDTQYF | TGTGCCAGCAGCTCGGAGGGGAAAAGCACAGATACGCAGTATTTT
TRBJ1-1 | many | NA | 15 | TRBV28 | CASSFNRDFGTEAFF | TGTGCCAGCAGTTTTAACAGGGATTTTGGGACTGAAGCTTTCTTT
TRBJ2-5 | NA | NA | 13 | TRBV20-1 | CSARSQVIETQYF | TGCAGTGCAAGGTCTCAGGTGATAGAGACCCAGTACTTC
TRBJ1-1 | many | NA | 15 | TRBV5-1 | CASSPGRGSPTEAFF | TGCGCCAGCAGCCCGGGACGGGGTTCGCCCACTGAAGCTTTCTTT
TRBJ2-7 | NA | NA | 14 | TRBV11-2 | CASSLRGLSYEQYF | TGTGCCAGCAGCTTACGTGGCCTTTCCTACGAGCAGTACTTC
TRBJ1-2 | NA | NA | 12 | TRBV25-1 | CASSAGNYGYTF | TGTGCCAGCAGTGCGGGGAACTATGGCTACACCTTC
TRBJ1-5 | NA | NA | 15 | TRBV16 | CASSQETVSNQPQHF | TGTGCCAGCAGCCAAGAGACAGTTAGCAATCAGCCCCAGCATTTT
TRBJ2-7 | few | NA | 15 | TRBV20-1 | CSARDRPSVRYEQYF | TGCAGTGCTAGAGATAGGCCTAGCGTTCGGTACGAGCAGTACTTC
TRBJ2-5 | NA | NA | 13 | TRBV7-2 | CASSSATLSLVYF | TGTGCCAGCAGCTCTGCTACACTATCCCTAGTGTACTTC
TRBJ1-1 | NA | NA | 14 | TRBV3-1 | CASSQSDDNTEAFF | TGTGCCAGCAGCCAATCCGATGACAACACTGAAGCTTTCTTT
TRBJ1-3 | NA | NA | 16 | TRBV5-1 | CASSFTGTDSGNTIYF | TGCGCCAGCAGCTTTACTGGGACGGACTCTGGAAACACCATATATTTT
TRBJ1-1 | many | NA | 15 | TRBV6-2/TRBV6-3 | CASSYSGLPGTEAFF | TGTGCCAGCAGTTACTCGGGGTTGCCCGGCACTGAAGCTTTCTTT
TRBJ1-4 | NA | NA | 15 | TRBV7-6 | CASSLARVYNEKLFF | TGTGCCAGCAGCTTAGCCCGGGTTTATAATGAAAAACTGTTTTTT
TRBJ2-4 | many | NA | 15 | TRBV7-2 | CASSLDTTVQDIQYF | TGTGCCAGCAGCTTAGATACGACAGTTCAGGACATTCAGTACTTC
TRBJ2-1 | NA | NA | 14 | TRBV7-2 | CASSLDYHRNEQFF | TGTGCCAGCAGCTTAGACTACCATAGAAATGAGCAGTTCTTC
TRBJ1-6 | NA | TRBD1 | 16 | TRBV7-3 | CASSLSEAGGLSPLHF | TGTGCCAGCAGCTTAAGCGAGGCAGGGGGCCTTTCACCCCTCCACTTT
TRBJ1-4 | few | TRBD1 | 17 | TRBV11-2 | CASRHSHRGKSNEKLFF | TGTGCCAGCAGACACTCCCACAGGGGGAAGAGTAATGAAAAACTGTTTTTT
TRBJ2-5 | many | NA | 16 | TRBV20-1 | CSARAYLGGRQETQYF | TGCAGTGCTAGAGCATACCTCGGGGGGCGGCAAGAGACCCAGTACTTC
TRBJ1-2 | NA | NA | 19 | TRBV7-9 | CASSLAPIPTTTQNYGYTF | TGTGCCAGCAGCTTAGCTCCGATCCCTACGACAACCCAAAACTATGGCTACACCTTC
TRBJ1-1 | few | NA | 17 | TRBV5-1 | CASSPSQTRGGNTEAFF | TGCGCCAGCAGCCCTAGTCAAACGAGGGGGGGTAACACTGAAGCTTTCTTT